The rows below give T cell receptor beta chains drawn from one sample of a study of CD8+ T cells in alopecia areata. Clones were read by immunoSEQ multiplex PCR, and TCRdb kept only the in-frame ones, dropping some. This table holds 150,000 to 200,000 clones, about three fifths found once. The input for sequencing was CD4+ T cells sorted from blood, taken at week 4, from a patient treated with tofacitinib. These receptors were collected from a human donor with alopecia areata. CDR3s include the opening cysteine and the closing phenylalanine or tryptophan. Each record gives: clone size, V gene, D gene, J gene, CDR3 DNA, CDR3 protein. The D gene is left open where the match is weak. Clone size is not always given. Where it is, it says once, few, many or a class for expanded clones.

>NA|TRBV29-1|NA|TRBJ2-7
TGCAGCGTTGAACGGGACGGCTACGAGCAGTACTTC
CSVERDGYEQYF
>NA|TRBV28|NA|TRBJ2-2
TGTGCCATCTGGGGGGTGAACACCGGGGAGCTGTTTTTT
CAIWGVNTGELFF
>NA|TRBV4-3|NA|TRBJ1-2
TGCGCCAGCAGCCAAGATACTGGTACAGGGTATGGCTACACCTTC
CASSQDTGTGYGYTF
>NA|TRBV5-5|NA|TRBJ1-1
TGTGCCAGCAGCTTGGGCCCGAACGGCGCCCTGAGAGCTTTCTTT
CASSLGPNGALRAFF
>NA|TRBV29-1|TRBD1|TRBJ2-2
TGCAGCGGCACACAGGGGATGGGGGACGGGGAGCTGTTTTTT
CSGTQGMGDGELFF
>NA|TRBV29-1|NA|TRBJ2-4
TGCAGCGTTGGGGCAATGGGAAACATTCAGTACTTC
CSVGAMGNIQYF
>NA|TRBV29-1|NA|TRBJ2-4
TGCAGCGTTGGTGGGAACAAAAACATTCAGTACTTC
CSVGGNKNIQYF
>NA|TRBV4-2|TRBD1|TRBJ2-2
TGTGCCAGCAGCCAAGTTGGGACAGGGGTGACCGGGGAGCTGTTTTTT
CASSQVGTGVTGELFF
>NA|TRBV7-2|TRBD1|TRBJ1-1
TGTGCCAGCAGCTTACCGGGACAGGGGATGAACACTGAAGCTTTCTTT
CASSLPGQGMNTEAFF
>NA|TRBV2|NA|TRBJ2-5
TGTGCCAGCAGTGTGGGACATCAAGAGACCCAGTACTTC
CASSVGHQETQYF
>NA|TRBV29-1|NA|TRBJ1-2
TGCAGCGTTGACGGGGACTACGCTAACTATGGCTACACCTTC
CSVDGDYANYGYTF
>NA|TRBV5-6|NA|TRBJ2-5
TGTGCCAGCAGCTTATCCAGACCAGAGACCCAGTACTTC
CASSLSRPETQYF
>few|TRBV30|NA|TRBJ2-1
TGTGCCTGGAGTAAAGGGACTCCTAGGTTCTTC
CAWSKGTPRFF
>many|TRBV7-2|NA|TRBJ2-1
TGTGCCAGCAGCAGGAGGGACGGCCTAGTGGGAAATGAGCAGTTCTTC
CASSRRDGLVGNEQFF
>NA|TRBV29-1|NA|TRBJ1-3
TGCAGCGTTTTGGGTATTGGAAACACCATATATTTT
CSVLGIGNTIYF
>NA|TRBV2|NA|TRBJ2-7
TGTGCCAGCAGTCCAAACCCCTACGAGCAGTACTTC
CASSPNPYEQYF
>NA|TRBV10-3|NA|TRBJ1-1
TGTGCCATCAGTGACGGTAACACTGAAGCTTTCTTT
CAISDGNTEAFF